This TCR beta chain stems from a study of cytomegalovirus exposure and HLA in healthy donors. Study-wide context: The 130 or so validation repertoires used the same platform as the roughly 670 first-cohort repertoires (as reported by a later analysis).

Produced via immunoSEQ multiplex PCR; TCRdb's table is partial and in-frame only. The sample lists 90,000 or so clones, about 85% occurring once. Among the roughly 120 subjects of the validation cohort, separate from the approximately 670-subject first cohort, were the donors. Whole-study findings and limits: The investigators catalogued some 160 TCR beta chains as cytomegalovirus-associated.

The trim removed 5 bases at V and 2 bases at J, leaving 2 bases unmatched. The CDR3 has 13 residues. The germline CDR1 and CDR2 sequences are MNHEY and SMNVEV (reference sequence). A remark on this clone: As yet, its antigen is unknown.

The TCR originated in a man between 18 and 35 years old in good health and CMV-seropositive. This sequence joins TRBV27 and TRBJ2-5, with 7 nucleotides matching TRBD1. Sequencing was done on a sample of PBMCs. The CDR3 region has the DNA TGTGCCAGCAGTACAGGGGTGCAAGAGACCCAGTACTTC. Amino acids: CASSTGVQETQYF.